These 12 T cell receptor beta chains share one sample of origin, sequenced in a study of T cells after yellow fever vaccination. MiXCR was run by TCRdb on the 5' RACE reads, yielding one entry per CDR3 protein. Found here are about 120,000 distinct CDR3 sequences, about 7.8% of them singletons; the top ten hold roughly 2.5%. The sample here was CD4+ T cells sorted from PBMCs, taken roughly 46 days after the first yellow fever vaccination. The receptors come from a man aged 18 to 29 who received the YFV17D yellow fever vaccine.

This clonotype was counted between two and nine times. The CDR3 DNA is TGTGCCAGCAGCTACGAGGAGCGGGGGAGCTCTGGGGCCAACGTCCTGACTTTC. Protein: CASSYEERGSSGANVLTF. The chain employs TRBV21-1 and TRBJ2-6; the tabulated D call, TRBD2, remains unverified against the DNA. TRBV21-1 counts as a pseudogene. The CDR3 totals 18 residues.

In this sample, this clonotype turned up many times. The CDR3 loop is CASSYTQNTEAFF. For the CDR3, the DNA is TGTGCCAGCAGTTACACCCAGAACACTGAAGCTTTCTTT. The J gene is TRBJ1-1, the V gene TRBV6-2 or TRBV6-3; D gene uncertain. CDR1 is MNHEY and CDR2 is SVGEGT in the germline V gene. The CDR3 is 13 amino acids. Trimming removed 2 bases from V and 1 base from J, with 5 bases in between.

J is TRBJ2-7 and V is TRBV9; TRBD2 aligns across 8 bases. V trimming: 0 bases; J trimming: 0 bases; junction bases outside the gene matches: 5. Germline CDR1 is SGDLS and CDR2 is YYNGEE. The CDR3 runs 16 residues. In DNA, the CDR3 is TGTGCCAGCAGCGTAGGAGGCACTAGCGGCTCCTACGAGCAGTACTTC. It yields the protein CASSVGGTSGSYEQYF.

This clonotype was recorded at least ten times. J is TRBJ2-3 and V is TRBV7-3, with D maybe TRBD2 (5 bases). Germline lookup yields CDR1 SGHTA and CDR2 FQGTGA. The CDR3 consists of 14 residues. V dropped 5 bases and J dropped 6 bases, with 15 bases sitting between them. CDR3 sequence: CASSEAVPSDTQYF. The CDR3 DNA reads TGTGCCAGCAGCGAAGCGGTCCCTTCGGATACGCAGTATTTT.

There are many counts of this clonotype. CDR3 sequence reads: CASSQVSGPTGELFF. CDR3 in DNA: TGCGCCAGCAGCCAAGTGAGCGGGCCTACCGGGGAGCTGTTTTTT. The chain is built from TRBV4-1 and TRBJ2-2; D may be TRBD2 (6 bases). The CDR3 consists of 15 residues. Germline loops: CDR1 MGHRA, CDR2 YSYEKL. V was shortened by 1 base and J by 5 bases, with 11 bases between the two germline ends.

There are many counts of this clonotype. The chain employs TRBV7-9 and TRBJ2-3, with TRBD2 matching 9 bases. This CDR3 has 14 amino acids. Germline V gives CDR1 SEHNR, CDR2 FQNEAQ (reference sequence). J was trimmed by 4 bases and V by 6 bases; bases with no gene match: 5. CDR3 sequence: CASRWTSVADTQYF. The CDR3 coding sequence is TGTGCCAGCAGGTGGACTAGCGTGGCAGATACGCAGTATTTT.

The rearrangement joins TRBV2 to TRBJ2-7; D may be TRBD2 (6 bases). V was clipped by 6 bases and J by 1 base, with 16 bases between them. The CDR3 loop spans 15 amino acids. In germline, CDR1 is SNHLY, CDR2 FYNNEI. DNA for the CDR3: TGTGCCAGCAGCGCGGGACCGTGGGGTTCCTACGAGCAGTACTTC. It translates to CASSAGPWGSYEQYF.

This clonotype was counted ten times or more. The chain carries TRBV18 and TRBJ2-3; 8 nucleotides match TRBD1. The germline V gene encodes CDR1 KGHSH and CDR2 LQKENI. The CDR3 contains 14 residues. The V gene end was trimmed by 3 bases and the J gene end by 6 bases; junction bases not matched to a gene: 5. The CDR3, as DNA: TGTGCCAGCTCACCTCGGACAGGGCTGGATACGCAGTATTTT. It yields the protein CASSPRTGLDTQYF.

This chain links TRBV5-1 with TRBJ1-2, with D tentatively TRBD1 (5 bases). The CDR3 totals 14 residues. Per the germline V gene, CDR1 is SGHRS and CDR2 is YFSETQ. Trimming cost V 5 bases and J 4 bases, with 15 bases left between them. The CDR3 reads CASRRGEDIYGYTF. CDR3 in DNA: TGCGCCAGCAGGCGGGGGGAGGATATCTATGGCTACACCTTC.

This clonotype appeared many times. The rearrangement joins TRBV11-2 to TRBJ2-2; the match to TRBD2 covers 7 bases. CDR1 SGHAT and CDR2 FQNNGV come from the germline V gene. The CDR3 contains 14 residues. V was clipped by 7 bases and J by 2 bases; unmatched bases: 4. CDR3 bases: TGTGCCAGCACCTGGGGGGGAAACACCGGGGAGCTGTTTTTT. This sequence encodes CASTWGGNTGELFF.

V usage is TRBV6-2 or TRBV6-3 and J usage is TRBJ1-4; D might be TRBD1 (6 bases). CDR1 is MNHEY and CDR2 is SVGEGT in the germline V gene. The CDR3 contains 18 residues. With 7 bases removed from V and 0 bases from J, the gap between germline ends came to 21 bases. Written as DNA, the CDR3 is TGTGCCAGCACTCGTCGAACAGGGACCGCCGCAACTAATGAAAAACTGTTTTTT. Its translation: CASTRRTGTAATNEKLFF.

This clonotype appeared a few times. The rearrangement links TRBV7-6 to TRBJ1-2, with D possibly being TRBD1 (5 bases). The CDR3 length is 16 residues. Looked up from germline, CDR1 is SGHVS and CDR2 is FNYEAQ. V was trimmed by 2 bases and J by 3 bases, leaving 16 bases between them. This CDR3 reads CASSLSAGPLDYGYTF. CDR3 DNA sequence: TGTGCCAGCAGCTTATCAGCAGGGCCCTTAGACTATGGCTACACCTTC.